This T cell receptor (beta chain) was observed in a study of cytomegalovirus exposure and HLA in healthy donors. The assay was immunoSEQ multiplex PCR, and TCRdb's table has in-frame clones only and misses some. The repertoire includes 100,000 to 150,000 clones, more than 75% of them detected once, and about 2.2% sits in the top ten. The CDR3 consists of 14 residues. The V gene's germline CDR1 is MNHNS and CDR2 SASEGT. After removal of 5 bases from V and 4 bases from J, the junction contained 4 bases not matched to a gene. The rearrangement joins TRBV6-1 to TRBJ2-2; TRBD1 matches at 7 bases. This clonotype originated in a woman under 40 in good health and CMV-seronegative. Material for sequencing was PBMCs. The CDR3 sequence: CASSLTGATGELFF. The CDR3 DNA reads as TGTGCCAGCAGTCTAACAGGGGCCACCGGGGAGCTGTTTTTT.